The present TCR beta chain was sequenced within a study of identifying expanded T cells in peripheral blood. General observations from the study: Variance in clone template counts between approximately two-week samples significantly increased with total template count across all healthy donors. Over approximately two and four weeks, about 15 and 19 clones changed, versus around 1.1 between replicates.

A word on this clone: Its target is unknown.

No infections or other immune events were documented during collection. The data were produced by immunoSEQ multiplex PCR, yet TCRdb's version contains in-frame clones alone and is incomplete. The sample contains fewer than 55,000 clones, roughly 82% of which appear only once. The germline V gene has CDR1 SGHRS and CDR2 YFSETQ. CDR3 size: 14 residues. Losses at the gene ends were 4 bases for V and 7 bases for J; bases not matched to a gene: 9. The genes are TRBV5-1 and TRBJ2-7; the match to TRBD2 covers 9 bases. Sequenced material: blood. This TCR was sampled from a person aged 18 to 70 in good health. CDR3 protein: CASSRTGLAGEQYF. For the CDR3, the DNA is TGCGCCAGCAGCAGAACGGGACTAGCAGGTGAGCAGTACTTC.